These 26 T cell receptor beta chains share one sample of origin, sequenced in a study of liver allograft versus peripheral blood T cells. Looking at the study overall: Hepatic allograft T cell receptor repertoires were evaluated relative to those present in recipients' peripheral blood.

TCRdb processed the reads anew with MiXCR; each CDR3 protein has one entry. The sample carries roughly 7,500 distinct CDR3 sequences, approximately 17% recorded once. These receptors were collected from a human patient who had a liver transplant. Part of the T cell pool may stem from the graft donor.

Sample share makes this clonotype medium-sized. The chain couples TRBV19 to TRBJ1-6; weak D call: TRBD1 (6 bases). The CDR3 has 16 amino acids. Trimming took 7 bases from V and 4 from J, leaving 17 bases between them. Germline CDR1 is LNHDA and CDR2 is SQIVND (reference sequence). The CDR3 nucleotides read TGTGCCAGTAACACAATCGGGGGGCGATATAATTCACCCCTCCACTTT. Translation: CASNTIGGRYNSPLHF. Drawing the rest from reference TRBV19 and TRBJ1-6, the complete variable domain is DGGITQSPKYLFRKEGQNVTLSCEQNLNHDAMYWYRQDPGQGLRLIYYSQIVNDFQKGDIAEGYSVSREKKESFPLTVTSAQKNPTAFYLCASNTIGGRYNSPLHFGNGTRLTVT.

The chain joins TRBV15 to TRBJ2-7; D is perhaps TRBD1 (7 bases). Trimming stripped 0 bases from V and 4 bases from J, with 16 bases between. This CDR3 comprises 16 residues. Looked up from germline, CDR1 is LNHNV and CDR2 is YYDKDF (reference sequence). CDR3 sequence: CATSRDGEDRSYEQYF. For the CDR3, the DNA is TGTGCCACCAGCAGAGATGGGGAGGACAGGTCGTACGAGCAGTACTTC.

The V gene is TRBV12-3 or TRBV12-4, the J gene TRBJ1-1; D perhaps matches TRBD1 (6 bases). This CDR3 has 15 residues. V lost 7 bases, J lost 1 base, and 16 bases lay in between. The DNA for the CDR3 is TGTGCCAGCATCCTAGGGGGACGACAGAACACTGAAGCTTTCTTT. Translation: CASILGGRQNTEAFF.

The V gene is TRBV11-2, the J gene TRBJ2-5; D is unclear. Trimming took off 1 base at V and 9 bases at J, with 12 bases between the two ends. Per germline, CDR1 SGHAT and CDR2 FQNNGV. The CDR3 is made up of 13 amino acids. The CDR3 is CASSLGAGRAQYF. CDR3 sequence (DNA): TGTGCCAGCAGCTTAGGAGCTGGACGGGCCCAGTACTTC.

The rearrangement uses TRBV12-3 or TRBV12-4 and TRBJ1-4; unclear D gene. The CDR3 has 15 amino acids. Trimming took off 2 bases at V and 4 bases at J, with 11 bases between the two ends. CDR3 region: CASSLSGSVNEKLFF. The CDR3 nucleotides are TGTGCCAGCAGTTTAAGTGGGTCAGTTAATGAAAAACTGTTTTTT.

The rearrangement uses TRBV28 and TRBJ2-7; D may match TRBD1 or TRBD2 (6 bases each). V lost 10 bases to trimming and J lost 3 bases, with 16 bases between them. CDR3 length: 13 residues. The V gene's germline CDR1 is MDHEN and CDR2 SYDVKM. DNA of the CDR3: TGTGCCACCTGCGGGACACCGGGCTACGAGCAGTACTTC. Translation gives CATCGTPGYEQYF.

This clonotype was observed a handful of times. The chain carries TRBV27 and TRBJ2-5, with D possibly being TRBD1 (5 bases). The CDR3 is 14 amino acids. Trimming cost V 5 bases and J 2 bases, with 12 bases left between them. In germline, CDR1 is MNHEY, CDR2 SMNVEV (reference sequence). The CDR3 spells CASSLRQTQETQYF. CDR3 in DNA: TGTGCCAGCAGTCTAAGACAGACACAAGAGACCCAGTACTTC.

Many counts were recorded for this clonotype. The V gene is TRBV12-3 or TRBV12-4, the J gene TRBJ2-6; TRBD2 matches at 14 bases. J was trimmed by 1 base and V by 7 bases; bases with no gene match: 9. The CDR3 contains 19 residues. CDR3 DNA sequence: TGTGCCAGCATCCCTCGACTAGCGGGAGGGCAATCTGGGGCCAACGTCCTGACTTTC. It is translated as CASIPRLAGGQSGANVLTF.

This clonotype occurred a few times. The CDR3 region has the DNA TGTGCCAGCAGTCTCCTGAGTGGGGCTAATGAAAAACTGTTTTTT. Translation gives CASSLLSGANEKLFF. The genes are TRBV12-3 or TRBV12-4 and TRBJ1-4; D is uncertain. There are 15 residues in the CDR3. Trimming removed 5 bases from V and 3 bases from J, with 13 bases in between.

The gene calls are TRBV20-1 and TRBJ2-2; D is possibly TRBD1 (6 bases). Trimming removed 2 bases from V and 1 base from J, with 8 bases in between. The CDR3 contains 14 residues. Per germline, CDR1 DFQATT and CDR2 SNEGSKA (reference sequence). CDR3 sequence: CSARTTGNTGELFF. The CDR3 DNA reads as TGCAGTGCTAGAACGACAGGGAACACCGGGGAGCTGTTTTTT.

This rearrangement joins TRBV20-1 to TRBJ1-2; 8 nucleotides align to TRBD1. This CDR3 is 12 amino acids long. The junction had 3 bases not matched to a gene; V was cut back by 5 bases and J by 4 bases. Per the germline V gene, CDR1 is DFQATT and CDR2 is SNEGSKA (reference sequence). The CDR3, as DNA: TGCAGTGCTGAGGGACAGGTCTATGGCTACACCTTC. It encodes CSAEGQVYGYTF.

In this sample, this clonotype is medium-sized. J is TRBJ1-5 and V is TRBV10-3, with D uncertain. The CDR3 loop spans 14 amino acids. The germline CDR1 and CDR2 sequences are ENHRY and SYGVKD. V shed 0 bases and J shed 7 bases, with 10 bases lying between them. CDR3 nucleotides: TGTGCCATCAGTGAGTCGGGGTCCCACCAGCCCCAGCATTTT. This gives the protein CAISESGSHQPQHF.

By share, this clonotype ranks as medium-sized. V gene TRBV19 combines with J gene TRBJ1-1; no definite D call. Germline assignment: CDR1 LNHDA and CDR2 SQIVND (reference sequence). Trimming shortened V by 9 bases and J by 5 bases, and 10 bases separated the two germline ends. This CDR3 has 11 amino acids. CDR3 amino acids: CASQQWTEAFF. The CDR3 DNA reads TGTGCCAGCCAGCAGTGGACTGAAGCTTTCTTT. The full variable domain, in which reference TRBV19 and TRBJ1-1 provide the parts outside the CDR3, is DGGITQSPKYLFRKEGQNVTLSCEQNLNHDAMYWYRQDPGQGLRLIYYSQIVNDFQKGDIAEGYSVSREKKESFPLTVTSAQKNPTAFYLCASQQWTEAFFGQGTRLTVV.

This clonotype is judged medium-sized. The rearrangement links TRBV24-1 to TRBJ1-2; D is unclear. Trimming cost V 5 bases and J 3 bases, with 9 bases left between them. Per the germline V gene, CDR1 is KGHDR and CDR2 is SFDVKD. The CDR3 covers 13 residues. Here the CDR3 DNA reads TGTGCCACCAGTGTTGAAACCGACTATGGCTACACCTTC. This translates into CATSVETDYGYTF.

This clonotype is categorized as medium-sized (0.01 to 0.1%). The rearrangement joins TRBV7-2 to TRBJ2-5; 14 nucleotides agree with TRBD2. Germline V lookup: CDR1 SGHTA, CDR2 FQGNSA. J was trimmed by 4 bases and V by 1 base; bases with no gene match: 2. The CDR3 runs 16 residues. The CDR3 sequence is CASSLGLAGGLETQYF. CDR3 nucleotides: TGTGCCAGCAGCTTAGGACTAGCGGGAGGGTTAGAGACCCAGTACTTC. The complete variable domain, with remaining parts taken from reference TRBV7-2 and TRBJ2-5, reads GAGVSQSPSNKVTEKGKDVELRCDPISGHTALYWYRQSLGQGLEFLIYFQGNSAPDKSGLPSDRFSAERTGGSVSTLTIQRTQQEDSAVYLCASSLGLAGGLETQYFGPGTRLLVL.

This clonotype qualifies as medium-sized. V usage is TRBV6-6 and J usage is TRBJ1-2; no clear D gene. The V end lost 7 bases, the J end lost 6 bases, and 12 bases lay between the germline ends. Germline-derived CDR1 and CDR2 are MNHNY and SVGAGI (reference sequence). The CDR3 is 12 residues long. CDR3 nucleotides: TGTGCCAGCAATAAGGACGCTCATGGCTACACCTTC. It encodes CASNKDAHGYTF.

Sample share makes this clonotype medium-sized. The V call is TRBV18, the J call TRBJ1-3; D remains ambiguous. CDR3 size: 12 residues. V shed 3 bases and J shed 2 bases, with 2 bases lying between them. Germline assignment: CDR1 KGHSH and CDR2 LQKENI. The CDR3 region is CASSPAGNTIYF. CDR3 nucleotides: TGTGCCAGCTCACCGGCTGGAAACACCATATATTTT. The whole variable domain, remainder taken from reference TRBV18 and TRBJ1-3, is NAGVMQNPRHLVRRRGQEARLRCSPMKGHSHVYWYRQLPEEGLKFMVYLQKENIIDESGMPKERFSAEFPKEGPSILRIQQVVRGDSAAYFCASSPAGNTIYFGEGSWLTVV.

In this sample, this clonotype turned up many times. V and J are TRBV6-2 or TRBV6-3 and TRBJ2-5, with TRBD1 identical over 7 bases. CDR1 is MNHEY and CDR2 is SVGEGT in the germline V gene. There are 15 residues in the CDR3. V lost 6 bases to trimming and J lost 2 bases; unmatched junction nucleotides: 9. CDR3 protein: CASRTPGDRQETQYF. The CDR3 coding sequence is TGTGCCAGCAGGACCCCCGGGGACAGACAAGAGACCCAGTACTTC.

This clonotype has more than one count but fewer than ten. The rearrangement uses TRBV27 and TRBJ1-5, with D perhaps matching TRBD1 (6 bases). V lost 5 bases and J 5 bases, leaving 19 bases between the germline ends. Germline-derived CDR1 and CDR2 are MNHEY and SMNVEV (reference sequence). CDR3 size: 16 residues. The CDR3 region is CASSPRGRAVHQPQHF. The CDR3 bases are TGTGCCAGCAGTCCCAGGGGTCGGGCAGTTCATCAGCCCCAGCATTTT.

This chain joins TRBV7-2 and TRBJ1-2; maybe TRBD1 (5 bases). Germline-derived CDR1 and CDR2 are SGHTA and FQGNSA. The V end was cut by 3 bases, the J end by 2 bases, with 19 bases between. The CDR3 loop spans 17 amino acids. The CDR3 is CASSFTTASTPNYGYTF. In DNA form, the CDR3 reads TGTGCCAGCAGCTTTACGACAGCTTCTACTCCCAACTATGGCTACACCTTC. Drawing the rest from reference TRBV7-2 and TRBJ1-2, the complete variable domain is GAGVSQSPSNKVTEKGKDVELRCDPISGHTALYWYRQSLGQGLEFLIYFQGNSAPDKSGLPSDRFSAERTGGSVSTLTIQRTQQEDSAVYLCASSFTTASTPNYGYTFGSGTRLTVV.

Judged by abundance, this clonotype is medium-sized (0.01 to 0.1%). The rearrangement joins TRBV27 to TRBJ2-2, with D tentatively TRBD1 or TRBD2 (5 bases each). The CDR3 has 15 residues. V was shortened by 6 bases and J by 7 bases, with 18 bases between the two germline ends. CDR1 and CDR2 from the germline V gene are MNHEY and SMNVEV (reference sequence). CDR3 in amino acids: CASSPGPFSGGELFF. CDR3 sequence (DNA): TGTGCCAGCAGCCCGGGACCGTTCTCCGGCGGGGAGCTGTTTTTT.

This clonotype showed up just a few times. The chain joins TRBV20-1 to TRBJ1-2, with 13 bases that match TRBD2. The DNA end is more similar to TRBJ2-4, so the J call may be wrong. The CDR3 has 16 residues. Per the germline V gene, CDR1 is DFQATT and CDR2 is SNEGSKA (reference sequence). CDR3 in DNA: TGCAGTGCTGGACTAGCGGGGGAAGTACATGGGGACATTCAGTACTTC. Protein sequence: CSAGLAGEVHGDIQYF.

This clonotype was counted many times. V gene TRBV19 combines with J gene TRBJ2-5; 10 bases align to TRBD2. The J segment lost 4 bases and the V segment lost 6 bases, leaving 5 bases of the junction unmatched. This CDR3 spans 14 amino acids. From germline, CDR1 is LNHDA and CDR2 SQIVND (reference sequence). The CDR3 protein is CASSLRLAGETQYF. In DNA, the CDR3 is TGTGCCAGTAGCCTCCGACTAGCGGGAGAGACCCAGTACTTC.

Sample share makes this clonotype medium-sized. The chain uses TRBV5-4 and TRBJ1-1, with D hard to call. Trimming left V 0 bases short and J 1 base short, with 4 bases between. Germline assignment: CDR1 SGHNT and CDR2 YYREEE (reference sequence). CDR3 size: 13 residues. The CDR3 loop reads CASSLERNTEAFF. CDR3 nucleotide sequence: TGTGCCAGCAGCTTGGAAAGGAACACTGAAGCTTTCTTT.

The rearrangement links TRBV12-3 or TRBV12-4 to TRBJ1-1; D not certain. The V gene lost 3 bases and the J gene lost 1 base, with 6 bases spanning the gap. The CDR3 extends over 13 amino acids. CDR3 loop: CASSFGSNTEAFF. The CDR3 DNA follows: TGTGCCAGCAGTTTCGGCTCGAACACTGAAGCTTTCTTT.

This clonotype is termed medium-sized. The rearrangement joins TRBV19 to TRBJ1-5; D gene unclear. Looked up from germline, CDR1 is LNHDA and CDR2 is SQIVND (reference sequence). With 3 bases removed from V and 2 bases from J, the gap between germline ends came to 11 bases. The CDR3 loop spans 15 amino acids. CDR3: CASSIVAVGNQPQHF. The CDR3 DNA reads TGTGCCAGTAGTATCGTGGCGGTCGGCAATCAGCCCCAGCATTTT.